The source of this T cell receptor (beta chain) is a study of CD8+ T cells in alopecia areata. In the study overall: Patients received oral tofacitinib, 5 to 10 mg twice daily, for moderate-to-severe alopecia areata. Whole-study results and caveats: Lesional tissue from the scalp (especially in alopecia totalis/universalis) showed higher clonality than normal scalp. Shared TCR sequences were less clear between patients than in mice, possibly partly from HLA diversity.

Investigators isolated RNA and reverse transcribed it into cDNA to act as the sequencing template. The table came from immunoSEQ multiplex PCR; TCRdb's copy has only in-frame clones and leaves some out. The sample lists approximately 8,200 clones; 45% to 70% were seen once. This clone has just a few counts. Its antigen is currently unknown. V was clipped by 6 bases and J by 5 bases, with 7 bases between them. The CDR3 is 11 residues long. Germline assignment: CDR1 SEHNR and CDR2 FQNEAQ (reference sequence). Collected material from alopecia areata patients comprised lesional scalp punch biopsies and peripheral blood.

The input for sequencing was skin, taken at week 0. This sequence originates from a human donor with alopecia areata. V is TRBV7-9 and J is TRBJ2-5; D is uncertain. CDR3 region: CASSKRETQYF. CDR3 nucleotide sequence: TGTGCCAGCAGTAAACGGGAGACCCAGTACTTC.